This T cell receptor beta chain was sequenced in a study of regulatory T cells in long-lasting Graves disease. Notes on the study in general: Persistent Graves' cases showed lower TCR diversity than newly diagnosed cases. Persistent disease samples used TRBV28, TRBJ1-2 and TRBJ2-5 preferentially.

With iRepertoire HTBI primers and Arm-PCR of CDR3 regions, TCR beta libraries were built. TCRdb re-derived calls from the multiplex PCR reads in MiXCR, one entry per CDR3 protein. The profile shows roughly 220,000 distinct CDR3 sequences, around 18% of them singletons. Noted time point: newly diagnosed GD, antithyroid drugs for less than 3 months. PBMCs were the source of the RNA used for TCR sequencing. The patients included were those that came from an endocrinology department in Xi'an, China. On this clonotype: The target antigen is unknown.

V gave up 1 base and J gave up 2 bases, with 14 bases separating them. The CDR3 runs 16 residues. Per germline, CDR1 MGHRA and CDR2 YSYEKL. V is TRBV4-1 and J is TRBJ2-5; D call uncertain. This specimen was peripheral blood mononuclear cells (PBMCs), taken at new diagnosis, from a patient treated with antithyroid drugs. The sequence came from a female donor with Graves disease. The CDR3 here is CASSQVGSRQQETQYF. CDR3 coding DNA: TGCGCCAGCAGCCAAGTTGGTAGCAGACAACAAGAGACCCAGTACTTC.